This entry describes one TCR beta chain. Its target is unknown. Some clones are missing from TCRdb's copy, which holds only in-frame ones; the method was immunoSEQ multiplex PCR. Of about 170,000 clones in the sample, roughly 87% were seen once. Germline CDR1 is LGHNA and CDR2 is YNFKEQ. This CDR3 has 14 residues. Unmatched junction bases numbered 2, after V lost 4 bases and J lost 1 base. These data are taken from a study of T cell responses to AZD1222 COVID-19 vaccine. Study-wide points: Donors were largely white British and mainly female; clonal diversity was possibly underestimated.

The receptor was isolated from an adult in good health. This specimen was peripheral blood, taken on day 0 of AZD1222 vaccination. The gene calls are TRBV4-2 and TRBJ1-1; 8 bases map to TRBD1. The CDR3 DNA sequence: TGTGCCAGCAGCCGGACAGGGCGGAACACTGAAGCTTTCTTT. Its protein product is CASSRTGRNTEAFF.